Below, one T cell receptor (beta chain) is given with its context. Source study methods: Estimates of nucleated cell counts were drawn from the amplification of reference gene primers. Clones were read by immunoSEQ multiplex PCR, and TCRdb kept only the in-frame ones, dropping some. Clone size and V and J calls were adopted from that table, with D and trimming inferred from the DNA. The sample shows under 200,000 clones, roughly four fifths of them seen only once. The CDR3 is 19 residues long. V lost 3 bases, J lost 4 bases, and 18 bases stayed unmatched. Looked up from germline, CDR1 is DFQATT and CDR2 is SNEGSKA (reference sequence). The sample comes from a study of blood T cell repertoires in COVID-19. Study-level background: From the United States, Italy and Spain came samples of acute and convalescent COVID-19. The analysed material was cDNA or gDNA that came from T cells, B-cell-depleted T cells, or PBMCs.

Donors were grouped by their self-reported clinical history. Sequenced: PBMCs or T cells enriched from blood (not recorded which). The TCR sequence derives from a man aged 45 to 65 who had recovered from COVID-19. The chain combines TRBV20-1 with TRBJ2-7; TRBD2 aligns across 13 bases. CDR3 protein: CSASNNLLWTSGRTYEQYF. Here the CDR3 DNA reads TGCAGTGCTAGTAATAATTTACTCTGGACTAGCGGGAGAACATACGAGCAGTACTTC.